This T cell receptor beta chain was sequenced in a study of cytomegalovirus exposure and HLA in healthy donors. Germline CDR1 SGHTA, CDR2 FQGTGA. The CDR3 loop spans 18 amino acids. The J segment lost 6 bases and the V segment lost 2 bases, leaving 7 bases of the junction unmatched. It was with 60 Vbeta and 13 Jbeta primers that the PCR ran. Some clones are missing from TCRdb's copy, which holds only in-frame ones; the method was immunoSEQ multiplex PCR. The sample includes some 100,000 clones, over 60% seen only once; the top ten take about 4.6%. The gene calls are TRBV7-3 and TRBJ2-2, with TRBD2 identical over 15 bases. This TCR derives from a woman in her forties in good health and CMV-seropositive. Sequencing was performed on PBMCs. This chain's CDR3 is CASSLRGLAGGLSGELFF. The CDR3 DNA reads as TGTGCCAGCAGCTTACGTGGACTAGCGGGAGGGTTGTCCGGGGAGCTGTTTTTT.